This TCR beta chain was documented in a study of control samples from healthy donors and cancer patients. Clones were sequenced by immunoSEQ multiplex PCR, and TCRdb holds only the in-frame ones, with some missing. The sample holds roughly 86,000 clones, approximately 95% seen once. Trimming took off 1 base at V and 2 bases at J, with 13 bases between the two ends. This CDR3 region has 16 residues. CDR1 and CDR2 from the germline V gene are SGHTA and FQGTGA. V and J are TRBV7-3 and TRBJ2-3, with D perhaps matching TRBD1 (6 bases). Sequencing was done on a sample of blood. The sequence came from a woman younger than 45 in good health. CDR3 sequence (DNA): TGTGCCAGCAGCTTAAGGTCGGGACAAATCACAGATACGCAGTATTTT. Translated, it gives CASSLRSGQITDTQYF. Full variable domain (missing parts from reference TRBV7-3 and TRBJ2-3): GAGVSQTPSNKVTEKGKYVELRCDPISGHTALYWYRQSLGQGPEFLIYFQGTGAADDSGLPNDRFFAVRPEGSVSTLKIQRTERGDSAVYLCASSLRSGQITDTQYFGPGTRLTVL.